This TCR beta chain originates from a study of blood T cells in healthy people across ages. Study outcomes and limitations: Estimates of diversity drawn from one million T cells were considered underestimates. In long-lived donors, naive CD4+ cell counts and diversity exceeded those of aged donors.

The CDR3 extends over 15 amino acids. Germline V CDR1 and CDR2: SGHNT, YENEEA. V was clipped by 5 bases and J by 1 base, with 14 bases between them. This clonotype was seen only a few times. Its matching antigen is unknown. Using a J-beta primer mix together with a sample-barcoded 5' primer, a second PCR was run for about 6 to 12 cycles. TCRdb ran MiXCR on the 5' RACE reads and lists one entry per CDR3 protein. The sample records some 1.8 million distinct CDR3 sequences, 35% to 50% being singletons. Sequencing was done on a sample of blood. V usage is TRBV11-3 and J usage is TRBJ1-1; unclear D gene. The receptor's source is a human donor in good health. The CDR3 is CASSPRSSGNTEAFF. CDR3 nucleotides: TGTGCCAGCAGCCCGCGATCGAGTGGGAACACTGAAGCTTTCTTT. Drawing the rest from reference TRBV11-3 and TRBJ1-1, the complete variable domain is EAGVVQSPRYKIIEKKQPVAFWCNPISGHNTLYWYLQNLGQGPELLIRYENEEAVDDSQLPKDRFSAERLKGVDSTLKIQPAELGDSAVYLCASSPRSSGNTEAFFGQGTRLTVV.